These T cell receptor beta chains were read from a single sample in a study of cytomegalovirus exposure and HLA in healthy donors. Sequenced by immunoSEQ multiplex PCR; TCRdb stores in-frame clones only, minus some. The repertoire consists of 95,000 to 150,000 clones, with approximately 73% occurring once and the leading ten covering about 4.9%. Sequencing was performed on PBMCs. These receptors all stem from a man between 60 and 70 years old in good health and CMV-seropositive. Each CDR3 is given with its conserved first and last residue.

j_call v_call cdr3_aa
TRBJ2-7 TRBV7-8 CASSFVRAGKEQYF
TRBJ1-1 TRBV10-2 CASSGATGLNTEAFF
TRBJ2-2 TRBV7-6 CASSLVATNPTGELFF
TRBJ1-2 TRBV5-6 CASSLIWGQEGYTF
TRBJ1-5 TRBV11-2 CASSLGRGLQPQHF
TRBJ2-1 TRBV5-1 CASSQISGGDNEQFF
TRBJ1-1 TRBV10-1 CASSENWNTEAFF
TRBJ2-7 TRBV5-1 CASSPRDRVLANRYEQYF
TRBJ2-5 TRBV5-1 CASSFTAGQETQYF
TRBJ2-7 TRBV2 CAIERGGSYEQYF
TRBJ2-1 TRBV11-2 CASSARLAGNEQFF
TRBJ1-2 TRBV6-1 CASSDQTGLGNYGYPF
TRBJ1-2 TRBV25-1 CASAIGDHYGYTF
TRBJ2-5 TRBV7-8 CASSFQTGTGSETQYF
TRBJ1-2 TRBV7-2 CASSSDREYGYTF
TRBJ2-3 TRBV7-8 CASSSTGGKTDTQYF
TRBJ2-7 TRBV6-5 CASSSGLPGYEQYF
TRBJ1-6 TRBV9 CASSVEKGERSPLHF
TRBJ2-7 TRBV10-3 CAITQRQGYEQYF
TRBJ2-2 TRBV13 CASSFGQGEPGELFF
TRBJ2-7 TRBV30 CAWSRDSQDEQYF
TRBJ2-7 TRBV11-2 CASRSTGTSGFEQYF
TRBJ2-3 TRBV10-1 CASSGGAVDTQYF
TRBJ1-1 TRBV30 CAWTPVGGGAFEAFF
TRBJ1-5 TRBV30 CAWSLGQGARSGQPQHF
TRBJ2-7 TRBV7-2 CASSTKGQSSYEQYF
TRBJ1-2 TRBV30 CAWSVLGTDGYTF
TRBJ2-7 TRBV5-6 CASSSSPTGTDEQYF
TRBJ2-1 TRBV4-2 CASSLDTDYNEQFF
TRBJ1-2 TRBV30 CALNRDRGRGYTF
TRBJ2-3 TRBV5-4 CASSLDYTDTQYF
TRBJ2-5 TRBV2 CASSQRGGRETQYF
TRBJ1-5 TRBV6-1 CASSEGSRVNQPQHF
TRBJ1-5 TRBV5-1 CASSLQGNSNQPQHF
TRBJ1-5 TRBV19 CASSIPQGARGLAQHF
TRBJ2-5 TRBV5-1 CASSSDREETQYF
TRBJ1-2 TRBV6-1 CASSEEGGQGTYGYTF
TRBJ1-5 TRBV25-1 CASSELFRVPTPQHF
TRBJ1-1 TRBV27 CASSAGQTFMNTEAFF
TRBJ2-7 TRBV11-2 CASSLGGGASSSYEQYF
TRBJ1-2 TRBV28 CASSFIGRRDWGLYGYTF
TRBJ2-1 TRBV6-1 CASSEVRLAGNEQFF
TRBJ2-7 TRBV5-1 CASSSAQGQPLYEQYF
TRBJ2-3 TRBV5-1 CASSLSGGKDTQYF
TRBJ2-1 TRBV5-4 CASSLGLAGGHEQFF
TRBJ2-5 TRBV29-1 CSVEFGSSGGETQYF
TRBJ2-3 TRBV5-8 CASSLNLLESTDTQYF
TRBJ1-2 TRBV19 CASSLTGGTDYGYTF
TRBJ1-5 TRBV6-5 CASVRERQGNQPQHF
TRBJ1-1 TRBV28 CASSLGAAGPAFF